At least ten counts were recorded for the clone carrying this TCR beta chain. Germline V lookup: CDR1 SEHNR, CDR2 FQNEAQ (reference sequence). The CDR3 totals 11 residues. V was trimmed by 10 bases and J by 9 bases, leaving 13 bases between them. With molecular barcodes, quantitative 5'-RACE was used to make the TCR beta libraries. TCRdb fed the 5' RACE reads into MiXCR, producing one record per CDR3 protein. The table lists 250,000 to 400,000 distinct CDR3 sequences, 9.5% to 13% of them singletons. This record comes from a study of CD8 T cells in ankylosing spondylitis. V is TRBV7-9 and J is TRBJ2-1; D remains unclear. This TCR was sampled from a female donor with ankylosing spondylitis or in good health (not recorded which). The sample comprised blood, either unsorted or a sorted T cell fraction (not recorded which). The CDR3 DNA reads as TGTGCCACCCATCGCGAGGTTGAGCAGTTCTTC. Translation: CATHREVEQFF.